What follows describes a single T cell receptor (beta chain). TCRdb keeps only in-frame clones here, not all; method: immunoSEQ multiplex PCR. The sample carries roughly 700,000 clones, around 92% recorded once. These data are taken from a study of Ad26.COV2.S vaccination and SARS-CoV-2 variants. Germline values: CDR1 SEHNR, CDR2 FQNEAQ (reference sequence). CDR3 size: 15 residues. V trimming: 4 bases; J trimming: 5 bases; junction bases outside the gene matches: 8. The treatment here: about 20 received Ad26.COV2.S at low or high dose, single or two shots; roughly 5 received placebo; per-sample allocation not given. The study sampled participants on day 63 after the first vaccine or placebo injection. Wuhan-strain spike was delivered by a replication-incompetent Ad26 vector.

The chain links TRBV7-9 to TRBJ1-1, with TRBD1 matching over 9 bases. This clonotype originated in a person between 18 and 65 years old who received the Ad26.COV2.S COVID-19 vaccine or a placebo. Sequencing was performed on peripheral blood, taken in a trial of Ad26.COV2.S vaccine versus placebo. CDR3 in DNA: TGTGCCAGCAGCTACGCCGGGACAGGGAGGACTGAAGCTTTCTTT. Its translation is CASSYAGTGRTEAFF.